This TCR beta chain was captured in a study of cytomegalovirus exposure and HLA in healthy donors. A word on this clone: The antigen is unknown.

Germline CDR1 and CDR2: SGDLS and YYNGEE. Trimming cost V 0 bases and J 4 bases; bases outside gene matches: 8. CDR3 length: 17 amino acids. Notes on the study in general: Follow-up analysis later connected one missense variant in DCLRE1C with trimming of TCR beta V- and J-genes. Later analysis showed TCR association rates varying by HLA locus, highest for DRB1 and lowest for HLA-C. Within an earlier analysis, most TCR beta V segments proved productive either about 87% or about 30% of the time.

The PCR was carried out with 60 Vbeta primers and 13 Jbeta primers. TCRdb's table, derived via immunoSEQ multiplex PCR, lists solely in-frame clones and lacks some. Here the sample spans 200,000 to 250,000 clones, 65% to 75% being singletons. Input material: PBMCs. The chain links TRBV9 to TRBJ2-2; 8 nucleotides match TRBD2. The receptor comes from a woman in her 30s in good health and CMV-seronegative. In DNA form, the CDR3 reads TGTGCCAGCAGCGTAGCCATTGCGGGGGGTCGCACCGGGGAGCTGTTTTTT. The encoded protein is CASSVAIAGGRTGELFF.